These T cell receptor beta chains were read from a single sample in a study of cytomegalovirus exposure and HLA in healthy donors. Clones were read by immunoSEQ multiplex PCR, and TCRdb kept only the in-frame ones, dropping some. The table has fewer than 250,000 clones, 85% to 90% seen once; the top ten hold about 2.8%. Sequenced input: PBMCs. The receptors were sampled from a man aged 18 to 30 in good health and CMV-seronegative. Both conserved end residues are part of each CDR3. A D gene is named only where the DNA matches it firmly. Not all rows give a size; the values are once, few, many and, for expanded clones, a class.

TRBV7-9,TRBJ1-6,14,.,.,CASSLEGEYSPLHF,TGTGCCAGCAGCTTAGAGGGGGAATATTCACCCCTCCACTTT
TRBV7-8,TRBJ1-2,14,.,.,CASSFSAGYYGYTF,TGTGCCAGCAGCTTTTCGGCAGGGTATTATGGCTACACCTTC
TRBV19,TRBJ2-5,16,TRBD1,.,CASSSPSPGQRETQYF,TGTGCCAGTAGTAGCCCCTCTCCGGGACAGCGGGAGACCCAGTACTTC
TRBV7-9,TRBJ1-6,15,TRBD1,few,CASSLATGGPSPLHF,TGTGCCAGCAGCTTAGCGACAGGGGGCCCTTCACCCCTCCACTTT
TRBV29-1,TRBJ2-4,12,.,.,CSVGHYKNIQYF,TGCAGCGTGGGACATTACAAAAACATTCAGTACTTC
TRBV7-8,TRBJ1-1,12,.,.,CATSTLLTEAFF,TGTGCCACCTCTACCTTGCTCACTGAAGCTTTCTTT
TRBV27,TRBJ1-5,14,.,.,CASSLRDSNQPQHF,TGTGCCAGCAGTTTGAGGGATAGCAATCAGCCCCAGCATTTT
TRBV7-2,TRBJ2-7,16,TRBD2,.,CASSPILAGGSYEQYF,TGTGCCAGCAGCCCGATACTAGCGGGAGGCTCCTACGAGCAGTACTTC
TRBV7-8,TRBJ1-1,15,TRBD1,.,CASSSDRAMNTEAFF,TGTGCCAGCAGCTCGGACAGGGCTATGAACACTGAAGCTTTCTTT
TRBV28,TRBJ1-2,16,TRBD1,.,CASSLGPGQGLDGYTF,TGTGCCAGCAGTTTAGGCCCGGGACAGGGGTTAGATGGCTACACCTTC
TRBV6-6,TRBJ1-2,11,.,.,CASSYQNGYTF,TGTGCCAGCAGTTACCAAAATGGCTACACCTTC
TRBV23-1,TRBJ1-1,14,TRBD1,.,CASRTGGRSTEAFF,TGCGCCAGCAGGACAGGGGGTAGGTCCACTGAAGCTTTCTTT
TRBV27,TRBJ2-7,14,TRBD2,.,CASSSTSGSYEQYF,TGTGCCAGCAGTAGCACTAGCGGGAGTTACGAGCAGTACTTC
TRBV29-1,TRBJ2-1,16,TRBD2,.,CSVFGVMVAGPNEQFF,TGCAGCGTTTTCGGGGTTATGGTAGCGGGACCCAATGAGCAGTTCTTC
TRBV2,TRBJ1-1,13,.,.,CASSEFPPAEAFF,TGTGCCAGCAGTGAATTCCCCCCGGCTGAAGCTTTCTTT
TRBV4-3,TRBJ2-2,15,.,.,CASSQGTGHTGELFF,TGCGCCAGCAGCCAAGGGACTGGTCACACCGGGGAGCTGTTTTTT
TRBV5-8,TRBJ2-7,14,.,.,CASSPTGGVYEQYF,TGTGCCAGCAGCCCCACAGGGGGGGTGTACGAGCAGTACTTC
TRBV6-1,TRBJ1-5,15,.,.,CASSGGHRASQPQHF,TGTGCCAGCAGTGGAGGGCACCGGGCGTCTCAGCCCCAGCATTTT
TRBV27,TRBJ2-3,15,TRBD2,.,CASTTAGGHPDTQYF,TGTGCCAGCACAACGGCGGGGGGGCATCCAGATACGCAGTATTTT
TRBV19,TRBJ2-7,14,.,.,CASSVLRGRCEQYF,TGTGCCAGTAGTGTCCTCCGAGGTAGGTGTGAGCAGTACTTC
TRBV5-1,TRBJ1-4,14,.,.,CASSTGSHNEKLFF,TGCGCCAGCAGTACCGGGTCTCATAATGAAAAACTGTTTTTT
TRBV2,TRBJ1-5,14,TRBD1,.,CASSGDRINQPQHF,TGTGCCAGCAGTGGGGACAGGATCAACCAGCCCCAGCATTTT
TRBV6-5,TRBJ1-4,15,TRBD1,.,CASSYGTASNEKLFF,TGTGCCAGCAGTTACGGGACAGCTTCTAATGAAAAACTGTTTTTT
TRBV9,TRBJ2-1,16,TRBD2,.,CASSAPGAGGYNEQFF,TGTGCCAGCAGCGCTCCCGGCGCGGGAGGGTACAATGAGCAGTTCTTC
TRBV19,TRBJ1-3,13,.,.,CASNMYSGNTIYF,TGTGCCAGTAACATGTACTCTGGAAACACCATATATTTT
TRBV6-5,TRBJ1-6,13,.,.,CASRGQGNSPLHF,TGTGCCAGCAGGGGACAAGGCAATTCACCCCTCCACTTT
TRBV7-8,TRBJ1-2,15,.,few,CASSLGTPTTYGYTF,TGTGCCAGCAGCTTAGGGACGCCGACTACCTATGGCTACACCTTC